The 16 T cell receptor beta chains reported below all come from one sample, sequenced in a study of vaccination and CD4 T cells after COVID-19. These receptors' antigens are unknown. Sequencing of DNA taken from cultured CD4+ T cells relied on the Oncomine TCR Beta short-read assay. TCRdb re-called the PCR reads through MiXCR, storing one row per CDR3 protein. The table includes under 20,000 distinct CDR3 sequences, 45% to 50% detected once. The treatment here: approximately 9-day PBMC culture with coronavirus spike peptide pools or control peptides (ViraFEST assay). The sequenced sample consisted of cultured CD4+ T cells from blood. The receptors derive from a human donor with COVID-19.

Only a few counts were recorded for this clonotype. The V gene is TRBV6-5, the J gene TRBJ1-1; 8 bases match TRBD1. CDR3 size: 13 residues. The germline gives CDR1 MNHEY, CDR2 SVGAGI. V trimming: 4 bases; J trimming: 4 bases; junction bases outside the gene matches: 2. CDR3 coding DNA: TGTGCCAGCAGTTTGCAGGGGGCCACTGAAGCTTTCTTT. Its protein product is CASSLQGATEAFF.

The rearrangement joins TRBV27 to TRBJ1-3; possibly TRBD1 for D (6 bases). V was cut by 6 bases and J by 13 bases, with 25 bases left in between. The CDR3 has 15 residues. In germline, CDR1 is MNHEY, CDR2 SMNVEV (reference sequence). The CDR3 spells CASSSLNRAQGRIYF. For the CDR3, the DNA is TGTGCCAGCAGCTCCCTAAACAGGGCGCAGGGACGAATATATTTT.

This clonotype was counted a few times. The chain links TRBV2 to TRBJ1-5; unclear D gene. This CDR3 is built from 15 residues. The germline V gene has CDR1 SNHLY and CDR2 FYNNEI. Trimming stripped 2 bases from V and 6 bases from J, with 14 bases between. The CDR3 sequence: CASSEWLQGIQPQHF. DNA of the CDR3: TGTGCCAGCAGTGAATGGCTCCAAGGTATTCAGCCCCAGCATTTT.

The chain links TRBV11-2 to TRBJ2-5; 8 bases are shared with TRBD1. The CDR3 spans 14 residues. Per the germline V gene, CDR1 is SGHAT and CDR2 is FQNNGV. J gave up 5 bases and V 5 bases, and 7 bases lay outside the gene matches. The CDR3 DNA sequence: TGTGCCAGCAGCGCGACAGGGGTGGGTGAGACCCAGTACTTC. Encoded protein: CASSATGVGETQYF.

This clonotype was observed a few times. The chain has TRBV7-8 and TRBJ1-4; D is unresolved. Germline lookup yields CDR1 SGHVS and CDR2 FQNEAQ. V was shortened by 5 bases and J by 5 bases, with 18 bases between the two germline ends. This CDR3 comprises 16 residues. The DNA of the CDR3 is TGTGCCAGCAGCCCAATGATCGGACGGGGAAATGAAAAACTGTTTTTT. Its translation is CASSPMIGRGNEKLFF.

This clonotype was counted a few times. The gene calls are TRBV19 and TRBJ1-1; 9 bases are a match to TRBD1. This CDR3 is built from 15 residues. Losses at the gene ends were 5 bases for V and 1 base for J; bases not matched to a gene: 5. Germline CDR1 is LNHDA and CDR2 is SQIVND (reference sequence). This CDR3 reads CASSSGGQGNTEAFF. CDR3 nucleotide sequence: TGTGCCAGTAGTTCAGGGGGACAGGGGAACACTGAAGCTTTCTTT.

The J gene is TRBJ1-2, the V gene TRBV27; 7 nucleotides agree with TRBD1. The CDR3 consists of 15 residues. V shed 5 bases, J shed 4 bases, and the junction held 10 bases outside the gene matches. Germline V CDR1 and CDR2: MNHEY, SMNVEV (reference sequence). CDR3 sequence (DNA): TGTGCCAGCAGTCCCCGGACAGGATCTGGCTATGGCTACACCTTC. Its translation: CASSPRTGSGYGYTF.

The chain has TRBV19 and TRBJ1-6; D remains ambiguous. Trimming left V 7 bases short and J 6 bases short, with 7 bases between. This CDR3 contains 12 residues. Germline CDR1 is LNHDA and CDR2 is SQIVND (reference sequence). Here the CDR3 reads CASNQFNSPLHF. CDR3 coding DNA: TGTGCCAGTAACCAGTTTAATTCACCCCTCCACTTT.

V and J are TRBV7-9 and TRBJ1-2; D ambiguous. The CDR3 is made up of 12 amino acids. Germline V gene sequence: CDR1 SEHNR, CDR2 FQNEAQ (reference sequence). V lost 5 bases, J lost 8 bases, and 12 bases lay in between. CDR3 bases: TGTGCCAGCAGCCTTTCGGACGCCGGCTACACCTTC. Protein product: CASSLSDAGYTF.

The J gene is TRBJ2-7, the V gene TRBV30; 7 nucleotides align to TRBD1. The CDR3 is 15 residues long. Germline V lookup: CDR1 GTSNPN, CDR2 SVGIG (reference sequence). The trim removed 1 base at V and 2 bases at J, leaving 8 bases unmatched. CDR3 in DNA: TGTGCCTGGAGTGGGGGGACAGTTGGTCCCTACGAGCAGTACTTC. This gives the protein CAWSGGTVGPYEQYF.

The V and J genes are TRBV28 and TRBJ1-5; D is unresolved. This CDR3 spans 12 amino acids. Germline V gene sequence: CDR1 MDHEN, CDR2 SYDVKM. Between the trimmed V and J ends, which lost 6 bases and 4 bases, there was a span of 7 bases. The DNA for the CDR3 is TGTGCCAGCAGGGAGATGAATCAGCCCCAGCATTTT. Residues: CASREMNQPQHF.

This clonotype came up a few times. V and J are TRBV2 and TRBJ1-5; D is undetermined. CDR1 is SNHLY, CDR2 FYNNEI, per germline. CDR3 length: 13 residues. Trimming shortened V by 7 bases and J by 1 base, and 8 bases separated the two germline ends. CDR3 coding DNA: TGTGCCAGCAAAGATAGGAGCAATCAGCCCCAGCATTTT. The encoded protein is CASKDRSNQPQHF.

V and J are TRBV7-9 and TRBJ2-5; 10 bases are shared with TRBD1. The CDR3 sequence is 18 residues long. Germline V gives CDR1 SEHNR, CDR2 FQNEAQ (reference sequence). Trimming at V came to 5 bases and at J to 1 base, leaving 13 bases not matched to a gene. The CDR3 nucleotides read TGTGCCAGCAGCCACCGGGACAGGGGCTTACAACGCCAAGAGACCCAGTACTTC. Translation: CASSHRDRGLQRQETQYF.

DNA for the CDR3: TGTGCCAGCAGTTTAGCGGGGCACACAGGCGTCCCCCGAGGCTACACCTTC. Amino acid sequence: CASSLAGHTGVPRGYTF. The chain joins TRBV12-3 or TRBV12-4 to TRBJ1-2; tentative D call: TRBD1 (5 bases). The V end was cut by 0 bases, the J end by 8 bases, with 22 bases between. The CDR3 spans 17 residues.

This clonotype came up a few times. The chain joins TRBV7-2 to TRBJ2-5; 13 bases are shared with TRBD2. The CDR3 covers 15 residues. Germline V gene lookup returns CDR1 SGHTA and CDR2 FQGNSA. V gave up 3 bases and J gave up 7 bases; unmatched junction bases: 5. The CDR3 sequence is CASSLGLAGTGTQYF. The CDR3 DNA is TGTGCCAGCAGCTTGGGACTAGCGGGGACGGGGACCCAGTACTTC.

This chain links TRBV11-2 with TRBJ2-2, with D tentatively TRBD1 (5 bases). V lost 5 bases and J lost 13, with 14 bases in between. Germline CDR1 is SGHAT and CDR2 is FQNNGV. The CDR3 is 12 residues long. In nucleotides, the CDR3 is TGTGCCAGCAGCCCCAGGGCCGGTAGGCTGTTTTTT. Its translation: CASSPRAGRLFF. Together with reference TRBV11-2 and TRBJ2-2, the CDR3 gives the full variable domain: EAGVAQSPRYKIIEKRQSVAFWCNPISGHATLYWYQQILGQGPKLLIQFQNNGVVDDSQLPKDRFSAERLKGVDSTLKIQPAKLEDSAVYLCASSPRAGRLFFGEGSRLTVL.